This T cell receptor (beta chain) was documented in a study of shared clonotypes between healthy human individuals. Whole-study findings and limits: Non-shared clonotypes were found to have lower generation probabilities than the clonotypes that were shared by all four of the sorted-subset donors.

On this clone: Its antigen is not identified.

Clones were read by immunoSEQ multiplex PCR, and TCRdb kept only the in-frame ones, dropping some. The table has roughly 1,100,000 clones, about 75% seen once. CD45RA+ naive and CD45RA-negative memory subsets were separated from CD4+ cells. The CDR3 loop spans 13 amino acids. V was shortened by 2 bases and J by 5 bases, with 7 bases between the two germline ends. Germline assignment: CDR1 MNHEY and CDR2 SMNVEV (reference sequence). Sequencing was done on a sample of memory CD4+ T cells sorted from blood. Subset denoted: CD45RA-negative fraction. V is TRBV27 and J is TRBJ1-5; unclear D gene. This receptor was identified in a man aged 18 to 29 in good health. The CDR3 region has the DNA TGTGCCAGCAGTTTAAAGGGAGATCAGCCCCAGCATTTT. It is translated as CASSLKGDQPQHF.